This TCR beta chain was sequenced during a study of HIV-infected children after antiretroviral therapy interruption. At the level of the study: Median age was roughly 10 years (interruption) and roughly 8 years (continuous). Weeks 0, 12, interruption end (24 or 48), and about 3 years post-study gave interruption-arm samples. Study observations and caveats: The Gini coefficient of naive CD4+ repertoires rose, returning to baseline by 3 years.

The treatment here: PENTA 11 planned treatment interruption arm or continuous ART arm. Naive CD4+ CD45RA+ CD45RO- T cells were sorted from thawed PBMCs. The TCR library was built from RNA with a 3' RACE protocol and unique molecular identifiers. One entry per CDR3 protein results from TCRdb running MiXCR on the 3' RACE reads. The repertoire has about 50,000 distinct CDR3 sequences, roughly 4.5% of them found once; the top ten carry over 0.65%. As regards this clonotype: Its matching antigen is unknown.

The CDR3 loop spans 16 amino acids. Germline V gene lookup returns CDR1 SNHLY and CDR2 FYNNEI. Trimming took off 1 base at V and 3 bases at J, with 14 bases between the two ends. The specimen was CD45RA+ CD4+ T cells from PBMCs, pooled from several time points, collected from a donor given antiretroviral therapy, either interrupted or continuous. Subset in this sample: naive CD4+ CD45RA+ CD45RO- T cells. This clonotype was obtained from a pool of human donors with HIV. The chain carries TRBV2 and TRBJ2-3; D perhaps matches TRBD2 (6 bases). This CDR3 reads CASSEGVGLGTDTQYF. The DNA for the CDR3 is TGTGCCAGCAGTGAAGGGGTGGGACTTGGTACAGATACGCAGTATTTT.